This TCR beta chain was recorded in a study of T cell changes during pregnancy in multiple sclerosis (dated by TCRdb to between 2017 and 2020). Turning to the overall study: In women with multiple sclerosis, the researchers looked at how the T cell repertoire shifted as pregnancy progressed.

CDR1 and CDR2, looked up from the germline V gene (reference sequence), are MNHEY and SMNVEV. V and J lose 0 bases and 4 bases, and a span of 4 bases separates them. The CDR3 holds 13 amino acids from the cysteine to the phenylalanine. The only DNA kept is the CDR3, 39 bases in frame from the first base. The protocol used for the library was the immunoSEQ multiplex PCR assay. TCRdb took this table from immuneACCESS and kept in-frame rearrangements with V and J called. Such tables lack part of the clones; where checked against another copy, unresolved V genes explain under half of the gap, and the rest is unexplained. The sample table holds tens of thousands of clones, of which over 90% were seen once. 0.95% to 1% of the sample is in the top ten clones. Worth noting for this clone: Its specific antigen is unknown. No much larger clone is present one base from it, and per-base qualities are unavailable.

This clonotype was sampled from a female donor with multiple sclerosis, enrolled in a pregnancy study. The sequences come from peripheral blood, collected after pregnancy. This receptor chain uses TRBV27 and TRBJ1-3; no D segment can be confidently identified. The CDR3 region has the sequence CASSLSQGNTIYF. The nucleotide sequence reads TGTGCCAGCAGTTTATCACAGGGAAACACCATATATTTT.